This TCR beta chain was captured in a study of OX40 agonist ivuxolimab in advanced cancers. Study-level information: As their treatment, patients were administered ivuxolimab, an agonistic anti-OX40 (CD134) antibody. All patients had ivuxolimab intravenously every 2 weeks at 0.01 to 10 mg/kg. Of mixed ages from about 23 to 90 and averaging roughly 60 years, the group was 65% to 85% male.

Assay: immunoSEQ multiplex PCR; the TCRdb copy retains only in-frame clones and omits some. The repertoire has about 70,000 clones, around nine tenths of them found once; the top ten carry more than 4.5%. The CDR3 is made up of 17 amino acids. V lost 5 bases to trimming and J lost 7 bases; unmatched junction nucleotides: 8. CDR1 is SGHTA and CDR2 is FQGNSA in the germline V gene. This chain links TRBV7-2 with TRBJ2-2; 15 nucleotides line up with TRBD2. This clonotype originated in an adult with an advanced solid tumor such as melanoma, head and neck, liver or kidney cancer. The source material was CD4+ or CD8+ T cells sorted from blood, sampled in a trial of the OX40 agonist ivuxolimab. This CDR3 is CASSPRQGLAGGGELFF. In nucleotides, the CDR3 is TGTGCCAGCAGCCCCCGACAGGGACTAGCGGGAGGCGGGGAGCTGTTTTTT.